This T cell receptor (beta chain) was sequenced for a study of cytomegalovirus exposure and HLA in healthy donors. About the research overall: A later analysis reported the same platform for the 120 validation repertoires and the 500 to 750 first-cohort repertoires.

CDR1 is SGHDT and CDR2 is YYEEEE in the germline V gene. Trimming stripped 7 bases from V and 0 bases from J, with 7 bases between. The CDR3 covers 12 residues. Clones were sequenced by immunoSEQ multiplex PCR, and TCRdb holds only the in-frame ones, with some missing. Here the sample spans 200,000 to 250,000 clones, approximately 83% being singletons. Sample: PBMCs. The sequence was obtained from a woman younger than 45 in good health and CMV-seropositive. This chain links TRBV5-6 with TRBJ1-1; D call uncertain. The CDR3 region is CASGPLNTEAFF. CDR3 in DNA: TGTGCCAGCGGGCCCTTGAACACTGAAGCTTTCTTT.